This T cell receptor (beta chain) was recorded in a study of blood T cell repertoires in COVID-19. CDR3 length: 18 residues. Losses at the gene ends were 1 base for V and 4 bases for J; bases not matched to a gene: 14. Germline CDR1 reads LGHNA; CDR2 reads YSLEER. This clone was counted a single time. Only in-frame clones appear in the TCRdb table, and some are missing; sequencing was by immunoSEQ multiplex PCR. The table lists approximately 79,000 clones, approximately 82% of them singletons. The chain links TRBV4-3 to TRBJ2-7, with TRBD2 matching over 9 bases. This TCR came from a woman aged 50 to 65 with acute or convalescent COVID-19. Sample: peripheral blood. For the CDR3, the DNA is TGCGCCAGCAGCCAAGGGGCTAGCGGGGAGGCTTTCTCATACGAGCAGTACTTC. Its protein is CASSQGASGEAFSYEQYF.